This record looks at one T cell receptor beta chain sequence and its context. The entry originates in a study of cytomegalovirus exposure and HLA in healthy donors. CDR3 length: 20 amino acids. V lost 1 base to trimming and J lost 1 base; unmatched junction nucleotides: 12. Germline V CDR1 and CDR2: SGHRS, YFSETQ. PCR involved 60 Vbeta and 13 Jbeta primers. Profiled with immunoSEQ multiplex PCR; TCRdb holds only in-frame clones, not every one. The table records around 140,000 clones, over 60% of them present only once. The receptor comes from a woman aged 55-70 years in good health and CMV-seronegative. The specimen sequenced was PBMCs. The chain uses TRBV5-1 and TRBJ2-1; TRBD2 matches at 12 bases. The CDR3 here is CASSLFGPSGGATSYNEQFF. DNA for the CDR3: TGCGCCAGCAGCTTGTTCGGGCCTAGCGGGGGGGCTACATCCTACAATGAGCAGTTCTTC. The whole variable domain, remainder taken from reference TRBV5-1 and TRBJ2-1, is KAGVTQTPRYLIKTRGQQVTLSCSPISGHRSVSWYQQTPGQGLQFLFEYFSETQRNKGNFPGRFSGRQFSNSRSEMNVSTLELGDSALYLCASSLFGPSGGATSYNEQFFGPGTRLTVL.